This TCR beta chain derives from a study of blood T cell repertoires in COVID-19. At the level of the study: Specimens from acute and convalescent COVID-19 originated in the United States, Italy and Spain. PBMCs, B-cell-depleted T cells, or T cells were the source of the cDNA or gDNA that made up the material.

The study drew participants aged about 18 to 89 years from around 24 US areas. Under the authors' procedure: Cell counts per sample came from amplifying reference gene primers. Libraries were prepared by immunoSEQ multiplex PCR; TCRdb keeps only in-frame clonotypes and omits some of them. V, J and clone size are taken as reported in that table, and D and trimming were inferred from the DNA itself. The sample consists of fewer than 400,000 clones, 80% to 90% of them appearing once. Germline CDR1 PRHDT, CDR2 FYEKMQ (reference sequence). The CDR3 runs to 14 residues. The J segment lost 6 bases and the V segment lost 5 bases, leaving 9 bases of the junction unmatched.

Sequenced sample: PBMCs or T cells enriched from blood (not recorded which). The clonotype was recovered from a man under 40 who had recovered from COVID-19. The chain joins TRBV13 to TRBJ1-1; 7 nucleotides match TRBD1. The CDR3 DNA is TGTGCCAGCAGCCGAGACAGGGAGGTTGCTGAAGCTTTCTTT. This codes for CASSRDREVAEAFF. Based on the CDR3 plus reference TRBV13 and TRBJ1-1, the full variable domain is AAGVIQSPRHLIKEKRETATLKCYPIPRHDTVYWYQQGPGQDPQFLISFYEKMQSDKGSIPDRFSAQQFSDYHSELNMSSLELGDSALYFCASSRDREVAEAFFGQGTRLTVV.